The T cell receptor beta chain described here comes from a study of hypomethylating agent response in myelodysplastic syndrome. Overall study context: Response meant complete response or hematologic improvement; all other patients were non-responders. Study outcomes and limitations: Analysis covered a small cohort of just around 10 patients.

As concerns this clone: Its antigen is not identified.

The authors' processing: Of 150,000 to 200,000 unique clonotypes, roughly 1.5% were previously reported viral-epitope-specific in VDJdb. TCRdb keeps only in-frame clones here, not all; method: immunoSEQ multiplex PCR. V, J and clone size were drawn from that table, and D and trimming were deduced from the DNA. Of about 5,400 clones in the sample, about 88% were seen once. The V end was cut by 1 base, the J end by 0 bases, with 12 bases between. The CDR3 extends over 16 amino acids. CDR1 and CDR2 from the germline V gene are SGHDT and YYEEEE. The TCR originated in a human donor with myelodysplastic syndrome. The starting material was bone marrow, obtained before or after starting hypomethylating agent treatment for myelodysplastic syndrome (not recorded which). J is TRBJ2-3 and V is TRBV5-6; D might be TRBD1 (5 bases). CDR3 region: CASSLSTGFSTDTQYF. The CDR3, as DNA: TGTGCCAGCAGCTTGAGTACAGGTTTTAGCACAGATACGCAGTATTTT.